The sequence of this TCR beta chain was determined in a study of cytomegalovirus exposure and HLA in healthy donors. 13 Jbeta primers and 60 Vbeta primers were used for the PCR. Assay: immunoSEQ multiplex PCR; the TCRdb copy retains only in-frame clones and omits some. The sample totals 180,000 or so clones. The trim removed 8 bases at V and 14 bases at J, leaving 8 bases unmatched. The CDR3 loop spans 13 amino acids. Germline V CDR1 and CDR2: SNHLY, FYNNEI. The TCR comes from a young woman in good health and CMV-seropositive. Sequenced sample: PBMCs. The V call is TRBV2, the J call TRBJ2-1, with 14 bases fitting TRBD2. CDR3 coding DNA: TGTGCCAGCTGGGGACTAGCGGGAGCCGTGGAGTTCTTC. This codes for CASWGLAGAVEFF.